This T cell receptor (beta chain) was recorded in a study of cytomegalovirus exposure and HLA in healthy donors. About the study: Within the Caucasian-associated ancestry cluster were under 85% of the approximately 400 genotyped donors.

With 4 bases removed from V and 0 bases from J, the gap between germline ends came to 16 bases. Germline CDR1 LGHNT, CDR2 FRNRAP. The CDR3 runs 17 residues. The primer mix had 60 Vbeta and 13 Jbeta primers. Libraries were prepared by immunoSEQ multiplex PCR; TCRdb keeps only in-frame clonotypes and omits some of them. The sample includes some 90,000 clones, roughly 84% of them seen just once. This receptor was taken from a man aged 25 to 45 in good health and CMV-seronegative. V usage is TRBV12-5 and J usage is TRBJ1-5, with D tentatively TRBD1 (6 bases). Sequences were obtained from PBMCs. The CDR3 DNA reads TGTGCTAGTGGTTCCTCCGGGACACATTATAGCAATCAGCCCCAGCATTTT. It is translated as CASGSSGTHYSNQPQHF.